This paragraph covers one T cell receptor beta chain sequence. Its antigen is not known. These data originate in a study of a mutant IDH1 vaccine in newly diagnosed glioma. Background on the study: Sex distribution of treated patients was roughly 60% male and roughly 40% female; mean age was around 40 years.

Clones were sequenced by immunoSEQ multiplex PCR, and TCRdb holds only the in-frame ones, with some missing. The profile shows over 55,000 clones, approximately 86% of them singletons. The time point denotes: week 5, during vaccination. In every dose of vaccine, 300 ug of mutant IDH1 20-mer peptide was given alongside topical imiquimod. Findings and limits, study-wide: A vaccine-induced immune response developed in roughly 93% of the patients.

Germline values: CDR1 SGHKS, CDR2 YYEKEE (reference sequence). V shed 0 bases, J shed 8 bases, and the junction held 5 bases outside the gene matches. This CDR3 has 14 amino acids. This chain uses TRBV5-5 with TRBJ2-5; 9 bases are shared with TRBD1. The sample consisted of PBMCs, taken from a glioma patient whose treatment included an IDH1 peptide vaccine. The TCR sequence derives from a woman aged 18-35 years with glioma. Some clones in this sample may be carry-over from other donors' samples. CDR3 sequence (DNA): TGTGCCAGCAGCTTGGTCGGGGACAGGGCTACCCAGTACTTC. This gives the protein CASSLVGDRATQYF.